The sequence of this T cell receptor beta chain was determined in a study of tumor-infiltrating lymphocytes in localized non-small cell lung cancer. The table came from immunoSEQ multiplex PCR; TCRdb's copy has only in-frame clones and leaves some out. Of 3,000 to 4,000 clones listed, 65% to 75% are singletons. With regard to this clone: Its specificity is unknown.

General study results and limits: IM1 and IM2 tumors showed no difference in T-cell fraction.

Germline trimming cut 5 bases from V and 1 base from J; bases unmatched to any gene: 7. Germline-derived CDR1 and CDR2 are SGHRS and YFSETQ. There are 16 residues in the CDR3. This receptor was identified in a human donor with non-small cell lung cancer. The material sequenced was uninvolved lung tissue not adjacent to the tumor. The V call is TRBV5-1, the J call TRBJ2-5; 11 bases align to TRBD1. CDR3 sequence: CASSLGTGGGQETQYF. The CDR3 DNA reads TGCGCCAGCAGTCTTGGGACAGGGGGGGGCCAAGAGACCCAGTACTTC.